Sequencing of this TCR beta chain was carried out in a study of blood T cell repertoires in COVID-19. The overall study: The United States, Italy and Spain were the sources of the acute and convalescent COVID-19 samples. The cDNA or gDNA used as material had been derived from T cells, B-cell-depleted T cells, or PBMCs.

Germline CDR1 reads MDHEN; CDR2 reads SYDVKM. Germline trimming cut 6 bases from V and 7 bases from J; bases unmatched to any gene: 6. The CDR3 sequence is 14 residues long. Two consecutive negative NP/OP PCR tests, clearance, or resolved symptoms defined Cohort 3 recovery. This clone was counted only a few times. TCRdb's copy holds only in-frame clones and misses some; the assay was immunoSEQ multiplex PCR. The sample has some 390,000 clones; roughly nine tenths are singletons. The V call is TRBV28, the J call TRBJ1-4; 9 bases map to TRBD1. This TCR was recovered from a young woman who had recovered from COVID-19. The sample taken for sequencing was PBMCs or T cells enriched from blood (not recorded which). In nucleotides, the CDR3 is TGTGCCAGCAGACCGACAGGGGGAGCTGAAAAACTGTTTTTT. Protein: CASRPTGGAEKLFF. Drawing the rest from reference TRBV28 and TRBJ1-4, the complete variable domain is DVKVTQSSRYLVKRTGEKVFLECVQDMDHENMFWYRQDPGLGLRLIYFSYDVKMKEKGDIPEGYSVSREKKERFSLILESASTNQTSMYLCASRPTGGAEKLFFGSGTQLSVL.